This TCR beta chain is from a study of T cell repertoires in cytomegalovirus infection. This clonotype was seen just once. Germline and junction disagree at one end, which may indicate a read error. TCRdb called the reads again in MiXCR, with one record for every CDR3 protein. The sample lists 500,000 to 600,000 distinct CDR3 sequences; 16% were seen once. The CDR3 consists of 14 residues. The germline gives CDR1 MNHEY, CDR2 SMNVEV (reference sequence). The source of this sequence is a human donor in good health (CMV status not recorded). Some clones in this sample may be carry-over from other donors' samples. The gene calls are TRBV27 and TRBJ1-2, with unresolved D. The sample was CD8+ T cells from PBMCs. The CDR3 spells CARSLNGQNYGYTF. The CDR3 DNA reads TGTGCCAGGAGTTTAAATGGCCAGAACTATGGCTACACCTTC.